The clone carrying this TCR beta chain was detected only once. The antigen is not known. Before any sequencing was done, the ViraFEST assay used viral peptide pools to expand antigen-specific CD4+ T cells. Investigators separated out CD4+ T cells once approximately 10 days of culture had passed. Having tested negative for nucleocapsid antibodies, the vaccine recipients showed no prior SARS-CoV-2 infection. This sample was included in a study of vaccination effects on CD4 cells after COVID-19. Findings and caveats of the study: Infection- and vaccine-induced clones contracted markedly late after vaccination.

Generated by immunoSEQ multiplex PCR, the TCRdb table keeps only in-frame clones and is missing some. This table has around 31,000 clones, approximately 68% appearing once. The TCR comes from a human donor who received a COVID-19 vaccine. This specimen was CD4+ T cells from PBMCs cultured with HCoV-229E spike peptides, taken before COVID-19 vaccination.

The CDR3 nucleotides are TGTGCCACCAGTGATGGGACTAGCGGGATCACCGGGGAGCTGTTTTTT. Translation gives CATSDGTSGITGELFF. The chain joins TRBV24-1 to TRBJ2-2; 13 positions agree with TRBD2. Germline loops: CDR1 KGHDR, CDR2 SFDVKD. The CDR3 loop spans 16 amino acids. V lost 3 bases, J lost 4 bases, and 1 base stayed unmatched.